One sample yielded the 10 T cell receptor beta chains listed below, sequenced in a study of blood T cell repertoires in COVID-19. The data were produced by immunoSEQ multiplex PCR, yet TCRdb's version contains in-frame clones alone and is incomplete. Among some 270,000 clones listed, around 83% were seen once. Input material: PBMCs or T cells enriched from blood (not recorded which). These receptors all come from a woman between 45 and 65 years old who had been exposed to COVID-19.

The rearrangement joins TRBV11-2 to TRBJ2-1; possible D gene TRBD2, 5 bases. Germline CDR1 reads SGHAT; CDR2 reads FQNNGV. CDR3 length: 17 amino acids. V lost 2 bases and J 1 base, leaving 15 bases between the germline ends. The CDR3 DNA sequence: TGTGCCAGCAGCTTAACCCAGCGGACTCATTCCTACAATGAGCAGTTCTTC. Protein product: CASSLTQRTHSYNEQFF.

The CDR3 region is CATSDFGGYTF. The CDR3 DNA is TGTGCCACCAGTGATTTCGGGGGCTACACCTTC. This chain joins TRBV24-1 and TRBJ1-2, with D hard to call. Trimming removed 1 base from V and 8 bases from J, with 4 bases in between. The germline CDR1 and CDR2 sequences are KGHDR and SFDVKD. This CDR3 is built from 11 residues.

J is TRBJ1-1 and V is TRBV19; a possible D gene is TRBD1 (5 bases). Germline V gene lookup returns CDR1 LNHDA and CDR2 SQIVND (reference sequence). This CDR3 has 15 residues. V lost 1 base and J lost 0, with 9 bases in between. CDR3 DNA: TGTGCCAGTAGTATAGGGGGGGTTTTGAACACTGAAGCTTTCTTT. This translates into CASSIGGVLNTEAFF.

The chain is built from TRBV7-9 and TRBJ1-1; D call uncertain. V was trimmed by 2 bases and J by 8 bases, leaving 9 bases between them. The CDR3 sequence is 12 residues long. CDR1 and CDR2 (germline): SEHNR, FQNEAQ (reference sequence). The CDR3 nucleotides are TGTGCCAGCAGCTTACGGTCTTCCGAAGCTTTCTTT. Its translation is CASSLRSSEAFF.

Turning to this clone: Mismatch with germline at one junction end may stem from a read error. J is TRBJ1-1 and V is TRBV3-1 (or the pseudogene TRBV3-2), with 8 bases fitting TRBD1. This CDR3 region has 14 residues. CDR1 and CDR2 from the germline V gene are LGHDT and YNNKEL (reference sequence). CDR3 nucleotides: TGTGCCAGCAGTCACAGGGGGATGAACACTGAAGTTTTCTTT. It translates to CASSHRGMNTEVFF.

The chain joins TRBV28 to TRBJ1-6, with 11 bases lining up with TRBD1. Germline V gives CDR1 MDHEN, CDR2 SYDVKM. V was clipped by 5 bases and J by 9 bases; unmatched bases: 6. The CDR3 is made up of 15 amino acids. This CDR3 is CASSPRTGGFSPLHF. As DNA, the CDR3 is TGTGCCAGCAGTCCGCGGACAGGGGGCTTTTCACCCCTCCACTTT.

The rearrangement uses TRBV5-4 and TRBJ2-5, with D possibly being TRBD1 (6 bases). Germline assignment: CDR1 SGHNT and CDR2 YYREEE (reference sequence). The CDR3 has 15 amino acids. V was shortened by 4 bases and J by 3 bases, with 16 bases between the two germline ends. CDR3 region: CASSPGAFTEETQYF. The CDR3 bases are TGTGCCAGCAGCCCAGGGGCCTTTACCGAAGAGACCCAGTACTTC.

The chain combines TRBV6-5 with TRBJ1-2; D unclear. CDR3 length equals 14 residues. CDR1 and CDR2 (germline): MNHEY, SVGAGI. The germline V and J ends were trimmed by 0 bases and 4 bases, with 9 bases remaining between them. CDR3 amino acids: CASSYSVGSYGYTF. The CDR3 coding sequence is TGTGCCAGCAGTTACTCGGTAGGGAGCTATGGCTACACCTTC.

This chain uses TRBV29-1 with TRBJ2-5, with 7 bases fitting TRBD2. CDR3 length equals 11 residues. Losses at the gene ends were 4 bases for V and 4 bases for J; bases not matched to a gene: 0. Germline V CDR1 and CDR2: SQVTM, ANQGSEA. CDR3 residues: CSVGGGETQYF. CDR3 bases: TGCAGCGTTGGCGGGGGAGAGACCCAGTACTTC.

The DNA of the CDR3 is TGTGCCAGCTCACCGGACAGTCCGATCCACACCGGGGAGCTGTTTTTT. Translated: CASSPDSPIHTGELFF. The rearrangement links TRBV18 to TRBJ2-2, with D perhaps TRBD1 (6 bases). Germline CDR1 is KGHSH and CDR2 is LQKENI. Trimming took off 3 bases at V and 3 bases at J, with 14 bases between the two ends. This CDR3 contains 16 residues.